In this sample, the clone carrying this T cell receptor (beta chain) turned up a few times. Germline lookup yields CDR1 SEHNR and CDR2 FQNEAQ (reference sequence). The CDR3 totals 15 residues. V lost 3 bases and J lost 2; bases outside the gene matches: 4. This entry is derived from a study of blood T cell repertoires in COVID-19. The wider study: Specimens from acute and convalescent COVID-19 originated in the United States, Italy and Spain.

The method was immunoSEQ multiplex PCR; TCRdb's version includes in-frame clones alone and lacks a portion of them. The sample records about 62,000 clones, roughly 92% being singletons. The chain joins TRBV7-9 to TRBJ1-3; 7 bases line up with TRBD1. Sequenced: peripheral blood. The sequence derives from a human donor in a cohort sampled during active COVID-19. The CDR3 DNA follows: TGTGCCAGCAGCTTTCTACAGGGGACTGGAAACACCATATATTTT. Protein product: CASSFLQGTGNTIYF. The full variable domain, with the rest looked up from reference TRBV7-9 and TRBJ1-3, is DTGVSQNPRHKITKRGQNVTFRCDPISEHNRLYWYRQTLGQGPEFLTYFQNEAQLEKSRLLSDRFSAERPKGSFSTLEIQRTEQGDSAMYLCASSFLQGTGNTIYFGEGSWLTVV.